The 6 T cell receptor beta chains presented below share a single source sample, sequenced in a study of T cells in Graves' hyperthyroidism and ophthalmopathy. TCR beta CDR3 sequences were amplified from RNA transcripts. During a first-round RT-PCR of the TCR CDR3, the HTBI primer set was used. TCRdb called the multiplex PCR reads again in MiXCR, with one record for every CDR3 protein. The data contain 480,000 or so distinct CDR3 sequences, 40% to 55% of them seen just once; the ten biggest clones take up about 45%. The specimen sequenced was peripheral blood or thyroid tissue (not recorded which). Receptors originate from an adult woman with Graves' disease, either hyperthyroidism or ophthalmopathy (not recorded which).

This clonotype was observed a handful of times. The gene calls are TRBV10-3 and TRBJ2-7, with D hard to call. This CDR3 has 13 residues. The germline V gene has CDR1 ENHRY and CDR2 SYGVKD. V lost 10 bases, J lost 3 bases, and 16 bases lay in between. The chain's CDR3 is CATCSSGFYEQYF. The DNA of the CDR3 is TGTGCCACCTGCTCTAGTGGCTTCTACGAGCAGTACTTC.

This clonotype came up a few times. The chain combines TRBV5-1 with TRBJ2-2; D is ambiguous. This CDR3 has 14 amino acids. V was trimmed by 0 bases and J by 3 bases, leaving 6 bases between them. Germline assignment: CDR1 SGHRS and CDR2 YFSETQ. CDR3 DNA: TGCGCCAGCAGCTTGGTCGAGGACACCGGGGAGCTGTTTTTT. It translates to CASSLVEDTGELFF.

The gene calls are TRBV5-1 and TRBJ1-3; 9 nucleotides agree with TRBD1. CDR1 and CDR2 (germline): SGHRS, YFSETQ. The CDR3 covers 15 residues. V lost 7 bases, J lost 4 bases, and 9 bases stayed unmatched. In DNA form, the CDR3 reads TGCGCCAGCGGCCCGGGACAGGGAGCAGGAAACACCATATATTTT. The encoded protein is CASGPGQGAGNTIYF.

This chain connects TRBV29-1 to TRBJ2-5; D unclear. V lost 5 bases, J lost 1 base, and 8 bases lay in between. The CDR3 contains 12 residues. Germline V gene sequence: CDR1 SQVTM, CDR2 ANQGSEA. CDR3 sequence (DNA): TGCAGCGTTTTTAGATCCCAAGAGACCCAGTACTTC. It translates to CSVFRSQETQYF.

This clonotype came up a few times. V is TRBV29-1 and J is TRBJ1-2; no firm D call. The CDR3 consists of 12 residues. Germline V lookup: CDR1 SQVTM, CDR2 ANQGSEA. With 6 bases removed from V and 7 bases from J, the gap between germline ends came to 15 bases. This CDR3 is CSVPPEEGGYTF. As DNA, the CDR3 is TGCAGCGTCCCGCCTGAAGAGGGTGGCTACACCTTC.

This clonotype turned up a few times. This chain uses TRBV5-1 with TRBJ2-7, with 9 bases fitting TRBD1. CDR1 SGHRS and CDR2 YFSETQ come from the germline V gene. J was trimmed by 5 bases and V by 2 bases; bases with no gene match: 8. CDR3 size: 15 residues. CDR3 amino acids: CASSLQPGQGNEQYF. CDR3 nucleotides: TGCGCCAGCAGCTTACAACCGGGACAGGGAAACGAGCAGTACTTC.